This record covers a single TCR beta chain. The antigen it binds to is not known. Nothing much larger sits one base from this clone, and base qualities are not available. This sample was included in a study of shared clonotypes between healthy human individuals (dated by TCRdb to 2020 to 2021). Regarding the complete study: The cohort included three men and two women between 18 and 49 years of age. For each donor, CD4 naive and CD4 memory were each given three plates, CD8 naive was given two plates, and CD8 memory was given one plate. Blood TCR repertoires of five healthy adults were deeply sequenced to estimate repertoire size and the extent of clonotype sharing between individuals. To increase sequencing depth and limit assay-specific biases, different laboratories used diverse techniques to prepare libraries and sequence TCR repertoires. Leukapheresis yielded between about 0.94 and 9.5 billion PBMCs per donor.

According to the germline V gene (reference sequence), CDR1 reads GTSNPN and CDR2 reads SVGIG. Relative to germline, V is missing 1 base and J is missing 4 bases, with 3 bases of the junction outside any gene match. From the cysteine through the phenylalanine, the CDR3 covers 13 amino acids. The retained sequence is limited to the CDR3, 39 bases, with the frame set at the first base. Beyond this particular receptor, the publication reports: Sharing across several donors was observed for approximately 5% of naive CD4, over 3% of naive CD8, over 2% of memory CD4, and about 0.4% of memory CD8 clonotypes. Compared with non-shared clonotypes, the clonotypes found in all four sorted-subset donors had higher generation probabilities. The small number of donors limited the genetic and exposure-history diversity represented. Estimated clonotype richness was generally larger for naive than for memory subsets. Pairwise subsampling led to the expectation that sequencing depth would affect the degree of clonotype sharing among donors. Sampling was restricted to blood, and TCR repertoires in tissue are likely to differ from TCR repertoires in blood. Even with the large sequencing depth, rarefaction of the sorted-subset datasets indicated that sequencing was incomplete.

Using the deep immunoSEQ assay, multiplex PCR amplified TCR CDR3 regions from genomic DNA. For each cell subset, the extracted genomic DNA was distributed evenly across all wells of several immunoSEQ 96-well plates, and each plate served as one replicate. Each replicate PCR for sorted subsets received about 220 ng genomic DNA, equal to 30,000 or so T cell genomes. The purified libraries were quantified using a Qubit 3.0 fluorometer, sized with a Bioanalyzer 2100, and then quantified again using the KAPA Library Quantification kit. Each immunoSEQ 96-well plate was sequenced on its own single-read 150-cycle Illumina NextSeq 550 flow cell. As for the authors' bioinformatics: Because the immunoSEQ output held only junctional sequences and lacked quality scores, the filtering could not match the filtering applied to full-length reads. Sequences were annotated with PyIR, a Python wrapper for IgBLAST v1.9, and V/J genes and CDR3 were assigned using IMGT germline references. Reads were filtered out if the reads had weak V/J assignments (E-value above 1e-6), no CDR3, stop codons, out-of-frame junctions, or ambiguous translated residues. V3J clonotypes were defined by identical inferred V gene, J gene, and CDR3 amino acid sequence. To compute the percentage overlap between repertoires, the number of shared unique clonotypes was divided by the size of the smaller repertoire. Three approaches were used to assess repertoire richness: RTK rarefaction, the Chao1 estimator, and Recon v2.1 estimates of unobserved clonotypes. Generation probabilities for all TCRbeta clonotypes obtained by the gDNA method from several donors were computed using OLGA. TCRdb retrieved this table from immuneACCESS and kept in-frame rearrangements only. Not all clones are present; in checked studies, unresolved V genes account for under half, and no reason is known for the remainder. V, J and clone size derive from that table, while D and trimming were established from the DNA sequence. This sample holds some 630,000 clones; approximately 75% were observed only once. The ten largest clones take up 1.8% of the sample.

The donors were healthy, HIV-negative adults with no recently reported acute infections or vaccinations. Only Caucasian adults living in Nashville, Tennessee, USA were represented among the donors. CD4+ T cells were enriched through magnetic negative selection, after which naive cells were positively selected on CD45RA and the remaining negative fraction served as the memory subset. After blood collection by leukapheresis, PBMCs were isolated using Ficoll-Histopaque density gradient centrifugation and then cryopreserved in the vapor phase of liquid nitrogen. Analytical flow cytometry was used to check the purity and quantity of each magnetically sorted T cell population. Each sorted fraction had its genomic DNA isolated and then quantified by UV absorbance on a Nanodrop 2000c.

The chain is assembled from TRBV30 and TRBJ2-7, with 8 junctional bases fitting TRBD1. This TCR was sampled from a woman aged 25 to 39 in good health. Sequenced input: memory CD4+ T cells sorted from blood. The sample's cell subset or site, from its label and the paper: CD45RA-negative fraction. The CDR3 here reads CAWSGTGNYEQYF. Read as DNA, the sequence is TGTGCCTGGAGTGGGACAGGGAATTACGAGCAGTACTTC.